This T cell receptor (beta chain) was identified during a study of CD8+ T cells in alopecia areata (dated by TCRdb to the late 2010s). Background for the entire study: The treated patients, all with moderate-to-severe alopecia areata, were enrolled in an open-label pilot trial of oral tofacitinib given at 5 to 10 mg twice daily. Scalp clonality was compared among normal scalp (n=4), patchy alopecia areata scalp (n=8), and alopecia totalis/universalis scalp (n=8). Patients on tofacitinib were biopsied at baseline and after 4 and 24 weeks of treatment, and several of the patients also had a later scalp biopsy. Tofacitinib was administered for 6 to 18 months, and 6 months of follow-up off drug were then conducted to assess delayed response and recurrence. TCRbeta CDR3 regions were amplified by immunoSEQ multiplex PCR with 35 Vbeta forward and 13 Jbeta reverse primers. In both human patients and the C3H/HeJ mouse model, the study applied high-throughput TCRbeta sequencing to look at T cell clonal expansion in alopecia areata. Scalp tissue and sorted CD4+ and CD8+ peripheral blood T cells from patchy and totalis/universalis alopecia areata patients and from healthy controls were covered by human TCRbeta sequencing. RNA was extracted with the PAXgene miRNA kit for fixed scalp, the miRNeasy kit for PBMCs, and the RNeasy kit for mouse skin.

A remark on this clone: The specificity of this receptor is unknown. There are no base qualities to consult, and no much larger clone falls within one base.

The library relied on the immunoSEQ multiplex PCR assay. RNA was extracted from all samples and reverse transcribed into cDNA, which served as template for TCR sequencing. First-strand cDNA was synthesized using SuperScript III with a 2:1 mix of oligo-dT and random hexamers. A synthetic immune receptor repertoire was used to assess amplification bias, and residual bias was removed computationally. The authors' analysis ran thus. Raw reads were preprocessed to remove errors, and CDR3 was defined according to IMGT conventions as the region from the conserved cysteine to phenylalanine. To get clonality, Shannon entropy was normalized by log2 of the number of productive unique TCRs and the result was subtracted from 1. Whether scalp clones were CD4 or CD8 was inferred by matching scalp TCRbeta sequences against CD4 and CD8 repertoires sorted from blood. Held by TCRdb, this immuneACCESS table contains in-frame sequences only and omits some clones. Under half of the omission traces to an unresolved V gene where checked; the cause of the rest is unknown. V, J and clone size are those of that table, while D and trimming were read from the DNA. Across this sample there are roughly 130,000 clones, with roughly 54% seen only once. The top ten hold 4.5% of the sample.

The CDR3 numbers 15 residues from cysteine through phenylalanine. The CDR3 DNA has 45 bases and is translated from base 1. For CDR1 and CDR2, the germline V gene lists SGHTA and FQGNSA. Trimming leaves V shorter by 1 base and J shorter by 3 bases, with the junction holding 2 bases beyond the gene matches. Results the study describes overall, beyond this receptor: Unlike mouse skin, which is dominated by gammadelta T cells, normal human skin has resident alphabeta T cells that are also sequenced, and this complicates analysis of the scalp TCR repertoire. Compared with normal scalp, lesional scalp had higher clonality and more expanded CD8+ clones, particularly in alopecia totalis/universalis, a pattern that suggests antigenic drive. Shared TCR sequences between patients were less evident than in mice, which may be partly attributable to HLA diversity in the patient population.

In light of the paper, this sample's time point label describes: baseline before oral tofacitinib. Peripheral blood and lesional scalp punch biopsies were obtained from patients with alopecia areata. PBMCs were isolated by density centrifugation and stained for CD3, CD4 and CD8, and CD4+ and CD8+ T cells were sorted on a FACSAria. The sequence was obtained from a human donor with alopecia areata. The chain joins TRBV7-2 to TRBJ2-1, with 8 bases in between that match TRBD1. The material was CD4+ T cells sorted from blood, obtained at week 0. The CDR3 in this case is CASSLVGQGYNEQFF. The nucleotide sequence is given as TGTGCCAGCAGCTTAGTAGGACAGGGCTACAATGAGCAGTTCTTC.